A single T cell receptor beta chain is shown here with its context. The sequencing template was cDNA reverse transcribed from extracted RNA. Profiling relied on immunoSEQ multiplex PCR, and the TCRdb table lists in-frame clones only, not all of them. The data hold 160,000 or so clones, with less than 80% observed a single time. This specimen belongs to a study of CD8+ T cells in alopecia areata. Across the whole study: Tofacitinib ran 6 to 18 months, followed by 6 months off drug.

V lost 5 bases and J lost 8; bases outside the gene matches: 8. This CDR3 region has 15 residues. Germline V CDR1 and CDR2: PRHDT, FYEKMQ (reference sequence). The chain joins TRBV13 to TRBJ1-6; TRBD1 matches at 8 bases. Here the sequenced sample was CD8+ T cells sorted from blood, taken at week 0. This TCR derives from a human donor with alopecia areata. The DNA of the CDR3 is TGTGCCAGCAGCCCCTGGGGACAGGTAGATTCACCCCTCCACTTT. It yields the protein CASSPWGQVDSPLHF.